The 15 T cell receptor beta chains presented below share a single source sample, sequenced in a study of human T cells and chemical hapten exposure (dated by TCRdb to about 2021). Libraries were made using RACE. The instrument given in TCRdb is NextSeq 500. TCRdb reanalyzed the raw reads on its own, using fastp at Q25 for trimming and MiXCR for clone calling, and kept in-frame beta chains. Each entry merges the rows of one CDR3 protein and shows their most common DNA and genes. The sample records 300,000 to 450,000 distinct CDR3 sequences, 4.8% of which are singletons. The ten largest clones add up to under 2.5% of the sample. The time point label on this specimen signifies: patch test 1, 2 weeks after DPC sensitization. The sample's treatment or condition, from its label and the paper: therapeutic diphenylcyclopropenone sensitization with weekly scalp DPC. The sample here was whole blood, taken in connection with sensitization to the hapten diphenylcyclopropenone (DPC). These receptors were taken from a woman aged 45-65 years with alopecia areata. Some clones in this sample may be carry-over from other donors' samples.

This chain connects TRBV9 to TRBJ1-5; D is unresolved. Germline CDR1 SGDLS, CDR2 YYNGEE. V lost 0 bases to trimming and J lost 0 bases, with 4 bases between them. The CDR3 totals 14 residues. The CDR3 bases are TGTGCCAGCAGCGTAGATCATAGCAATCAGCCCCAGCATTTT. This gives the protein CASSVDHSNQPQHF. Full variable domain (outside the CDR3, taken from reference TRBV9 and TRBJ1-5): DSGVTQTPKHLITATGQRVTLRCSPRSGDLSVYWYQQSLDQGLQFLIQYYNGEERAKGNILERFSAQQFPDLHSELNLSSLELGDSALYFCASSVDHSNQPQHFGDGTRLSIL.

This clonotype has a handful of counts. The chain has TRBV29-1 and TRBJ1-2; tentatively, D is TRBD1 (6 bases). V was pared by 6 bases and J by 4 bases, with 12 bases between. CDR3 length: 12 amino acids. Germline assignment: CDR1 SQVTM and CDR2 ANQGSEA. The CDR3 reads CSVGGGLYGYTF. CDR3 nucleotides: TGCAGCGTCGGGGGGGGCCTCTATGGCTACACCTTC.

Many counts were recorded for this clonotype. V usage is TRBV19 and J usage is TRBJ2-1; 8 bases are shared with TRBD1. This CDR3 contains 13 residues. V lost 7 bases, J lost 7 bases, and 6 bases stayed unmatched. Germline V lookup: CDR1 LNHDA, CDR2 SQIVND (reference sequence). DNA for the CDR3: TGTGCCAGTAAACGGGACAGGCCGAATGAGCAGTTCTTC. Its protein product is CASKRDRPNEQFF. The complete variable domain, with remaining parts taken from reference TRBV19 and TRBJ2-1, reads DGGITQSPKYLFRKEGQNVTLSCEQNLNHDAMYWYRQDPGQGLRLIYYSQIVNDFQKGDIAEGYSVSREKKESFPLTVTSAQKNPTAFYLCASKRDRPNEQFFGPGTRLTVL.

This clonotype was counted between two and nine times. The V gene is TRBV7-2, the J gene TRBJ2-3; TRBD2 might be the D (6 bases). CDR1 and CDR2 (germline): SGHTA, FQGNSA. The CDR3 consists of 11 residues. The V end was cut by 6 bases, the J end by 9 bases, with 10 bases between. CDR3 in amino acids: CASRKTRTQYF. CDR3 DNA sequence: TGTGCCAGCAGGAAGACTAGAACGCAGTATTTT.

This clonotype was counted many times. DNA for the CDR3: TGCGCCAGCAGTCCACTCGCCACAGGGGAACCCCTCCACTTT. Translating it yields CASSPLATGEPLHF. J is TRBJ1-6 and V is TRBV4-1; 7 bases fit TRBD1. In germline, CDR1 is MGHRA, CDR2 YSYEKL. With 6 bases clipped from V and 12 bases from J, the junction kept 11 bases outside the gene matches. The CDR3 runs to 14 residues.

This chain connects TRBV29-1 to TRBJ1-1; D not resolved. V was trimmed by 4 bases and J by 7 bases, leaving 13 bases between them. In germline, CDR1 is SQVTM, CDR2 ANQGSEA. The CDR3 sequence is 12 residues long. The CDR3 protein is CSVAQAYGEAFF. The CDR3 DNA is TGCAGCGTTGCCCAAGCTTACGGTGAAGCTTTCTTT. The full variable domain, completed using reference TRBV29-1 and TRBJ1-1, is SAVISQKPSRDICQRGTSLTIQCQVDSQVTMMFWYRQQPGQSLTLIATANQGSEATYESGFVIDKFPISRPNLTFSTLTVSNMSPEDSSIYLCSVAQAYGEAFFGQGTRLTVV.

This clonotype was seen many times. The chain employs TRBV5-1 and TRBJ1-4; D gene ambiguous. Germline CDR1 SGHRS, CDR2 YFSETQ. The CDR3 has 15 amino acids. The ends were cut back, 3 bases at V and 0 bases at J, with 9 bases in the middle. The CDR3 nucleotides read TGCGCCAGCAGCTCCGCCGGCCCAACTAATGAAAAACTGTTTTTT. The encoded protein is CASSSAGPTNEKLFF.

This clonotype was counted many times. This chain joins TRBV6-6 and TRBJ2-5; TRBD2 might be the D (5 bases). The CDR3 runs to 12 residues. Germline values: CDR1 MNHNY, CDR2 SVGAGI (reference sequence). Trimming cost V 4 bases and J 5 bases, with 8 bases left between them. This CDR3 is CASSFGGETQYF. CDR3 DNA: TGTGCCAGCAGTTTCGGAGGCGAGACCCAGTACTTC.

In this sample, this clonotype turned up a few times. The CDR3 nucleotides read TGTGCCAGCAGTTTAGGAAAGGGGGCTCGCACAGATACGCAGTATTTT. Its translation: CASSLGKGARTDTQYF. V usage is TRBV27 and J usage is TRBJ2-3; 7 nucleotides match TRBD1. Trimming cost V 2 bases and J 1 base; bases outside gene matches: 6. CDR1 MNHEY and CDR2 SMNVEV come from the germline V gene (reference sequence). The CDR3 sequence is 16 residues long.

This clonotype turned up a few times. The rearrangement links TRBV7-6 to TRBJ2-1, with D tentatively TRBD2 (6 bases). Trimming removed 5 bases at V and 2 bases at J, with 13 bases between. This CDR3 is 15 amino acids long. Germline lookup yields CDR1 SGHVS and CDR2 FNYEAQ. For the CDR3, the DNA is TGTGCCAGCAGCGGTGGCGGGATTACCTACAATGAGCAGTTCTTC. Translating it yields CASSGGGITYNEQFF.

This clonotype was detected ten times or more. The CDR3 DNA sequence: TGTGCCAGCAGCCTGGACATAAGCGTCGGGGAGCTGTTTTTT. Amino acid sequence: CASSLDISVGELFF. The V call is TRBV7-2, the J call TRBJ2-2; D is perhaps TRBD1 (5 bases). Trimming removed 5 bases from V and 7 bases from J, with 14 bases in between. The CDR3 length is 14 residues. Germline CDR1 and CDR2: SGHTA and FQGNSA.

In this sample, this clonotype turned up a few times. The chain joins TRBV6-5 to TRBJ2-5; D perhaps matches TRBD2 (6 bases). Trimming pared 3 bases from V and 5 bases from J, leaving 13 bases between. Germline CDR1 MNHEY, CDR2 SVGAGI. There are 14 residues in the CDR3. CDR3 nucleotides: TGTGCCAGCAGTTATCCAGGGAGGTCGGAGACCCAGTACTTC. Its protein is CASSYPGRSETQYF.

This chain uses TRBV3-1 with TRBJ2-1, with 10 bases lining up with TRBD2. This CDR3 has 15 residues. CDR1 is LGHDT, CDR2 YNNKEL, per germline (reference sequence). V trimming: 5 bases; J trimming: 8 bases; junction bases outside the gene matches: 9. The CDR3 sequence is CASSSTSGDKDEQFF. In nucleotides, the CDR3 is TGTGCCAGCAGCTCTACTAGCGGGGACAAAGATGAGCAGTTCTTC.

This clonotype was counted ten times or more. The CDR3 loop is CSGGLGGSGTDTQYF. CDR3 nucleotide sequence: TGCAGCGGAGGGCTTGGCGGGAGTGGGACAGATACGCAGTATTTT. The V gene is TRBV29-1, the J gene TRBJ2-3, with 7 nucleotides matching TRBD2. V shed 7 bases, J shed 3 bases, and the junction held 13 bases outside the gene matches. The CDR3 spans 15 residues. The V gene's germline CDR1 is SQVTM and CDR2 ANQGSEA.

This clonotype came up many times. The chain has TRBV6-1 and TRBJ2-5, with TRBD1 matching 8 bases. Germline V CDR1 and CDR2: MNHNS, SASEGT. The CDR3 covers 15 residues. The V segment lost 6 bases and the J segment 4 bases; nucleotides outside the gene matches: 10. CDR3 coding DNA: TGTGCCAGCAGGCCCGGACAGGGAAGAGTAGAGACCCAGTACTTC. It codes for CASRPGQGRVETQYF.